Below, 8 T cell receptor beta chains from the same sample are listed, as sequenced in a study of blood T cell repertoires in COVID-19. Sequencing was performed with immunoSEQ multiplex PCR; in TCRdb, only in-frame clones are kept and a portion is missing. The top ten clones hold about 6% of a sample with 200,000 or so clones, roughly 87% of them seen once. What was sequenced was peripheral blood. The receptors were sampled from a woman in her forties with acute or convalescent COVID-19.

The V and J genes are TRBV28 and TRBJ2-5; D gene uncertain. This CDR3 is 11 amino acids long. CDR1 and CDR2 from the germline V gene are MDHEN and SYDVKM. V was shortened by 3 bases and J by 5 bases, with 4 bases between the two germline ends. The CDR3 is CASSFSETQYF. DNA for the CDR3: TGTGCCAGCAGTTTTTCGGAGACCCAGTACTTC. The full variable domain, its missing parts supplied by reference TRBV28 and TRBJ2-5, is DVKVTQSSRYLVKRTGEKVFLECVQDMDHENMFWYRQDPGLGLRLIYFSYDVKMKEKGDIPEGYSVSREKKERFSLILESASTNQTSMYLCASSFSETQYFGPGTRLLVL.

The chain uses TRBV27 and TRBJ1-5; D remains unclear. V shed 3 bases and J shed 3 bases, with 6 bases lying between them. This CDR3 contains 13 residues. Germline V gene lookup returns CDR1 MNHEY and CDR2 SMNVEV (reference sequence). CDR3 residues: CASSFVVNQPQHF. CDR3 bases: TGTGCCAGCAGTTTTGTAGTCAATCAGCCCCAGCATTTT.

This clone was picked up one time. The V call is TRBV28, the J call TRBJ1-1; D might be TRBD1 (6 bases). Germline CDR1 MDHEN, CDR2 SYDVKM. The V and J ends lost 3 bases and 4 bases respectively, with 12 bases between them. The length of the CDR3 is 14 residues. The CDR3 DNA reads TGTGCCAGCAGTTTTGCAGGGGTGATCACTGAAGCTTTCTTT. This translates into CASSFAGVITEAFF.

The chain links TRBV9 to TRBJ2-1; 11 nucleotides match TRBD2. Germline trimming cut 7 bases from V and 7 bases from J; bases unmatched to any gene: 7. CDR1 SGDLS and CDR2 YYNGEE come from the germline V gene. The CDR3 contains 14 residues. The CDR3 region has the DNA TGTGCCAGCGCTACTAGCGGGAGTGATAATGAGCAGTTCTTC. As protein: CASATSGSDNEQFF.

This chain connects TRBV28 to TRBJ2-7, with 13 bases fitting TRBD2. CDR3 length equals 15 residues. V lost 6 bases, J lost 5 bases, and 7 bases stayed unmatched. Per the germline V gene, CDR1 is MDHEN and CDR2 is SYDVKM. The CDR3 DNA is TGTGCCAGCAGCTCTGGGACTAGCGGGATCCACGAGCAGTACTTC. As protein: CASSSGTSGIHEQYF.

This chain links TRBV3-1 (or the pseudogene TRBV3-2) with TRBJ1-1; D is possibly TRBD1 (5 bases). Trimming removed 4 bases at V and 7 bases at J, with 13 bases between. Germline CDR1 and CDR2: LGHDT and YNNKEL (reference sequence). This CDR3 is built from 13 residues. For the CDR3, the DNA is TGTGCCAGCAGCCTAAGGGGTGTTGGTGAAGCTTTCTTT. This codes for CASSLRGVGEAFF.

The sample holds a few counts of this clone. V is TRBV7-2 and J is TRBJ2-5; maybe TRBD2 (5 bases). Germline CDR1 SGHTA, CDR2 FQGNSA. V lost 3 bases to trimming and J lost 4 bases, with 9 bases between them. This CDR3 is 13 amino acids long. The CDR3 DNA follows: TGTGCCAGCAGCTTCACGGCGGGAGAGACCCAGTACTTC. It specifies CASSFTAGETQYF.

This clone was counted once. CDR3 DNA: TGTGCCAGCAGCCCCCCGGGACTACAAGAGACCCAGTACTTC. It is translated as CASSPPGLQETQYF. The V and J genes are TRBV3-1 (or the pseudogene TRBV3-2) and TRBJ2-5; the match to TRBD2 covers 7 bases. The junction had 4 bases not matched to a gene; V was cut back by 4 bases and J by 2 bases. The CDR3 has 14 residues. Germline assignment: CDR1 LGHDT and CDR2 YNNKEL (reference sequence).